Following are 5 T cell receptor beta chains from one sample sequenced in a study of shared clonotypes between healthy human individuals (dated by TCRdb to 2020 to 2021). The library relied on the immunoSEQ multiplex PCR assay. Imported from immuneACCESS, the table was reduced by TCRdb to in-frame sequences with V and J called. These copies leave out some clones; in studies compared against another copy, an unresolved V gene accounts for under half, and the cause of the remainder is not known. This sample comprises about 490,000 clones, approximately 82% of them detected only once. Approximately 12% of the sample is in the top ten clones. Sequenced material: PBMCs. The source of these receptors is a middle-aged woman in good health. Some clones in this sample may be carry-over from other donors' samples.

The rearrangement links TRBV19 to TRBJ2-5; 8 bases map to TRBD2. The V gene's germline CDR1 is LNHDA and CDR2 SQIVND (reference sequence). The CDR3 contains 17 residues. Losses at the gene ends were 4 bases for V and 2 bases for J; bases not matched to a gene: 12. CDR3 loop: CASSTSYSGVGQETQYF. For the CDR3, the DNA is TGTGCCAGTAGTACCTCCTATAGCGGGGTAGGGCAAGAGACCCAGTACTTC. The full variable domain, rest sourced from reference TRBV19 and TRBJ2-5, is DGGITQSPKYLFRKEGQNVTLSCEQNLNHDAMYWYRQDPGQGLRLIYYSQIVNDFQKGDIAEGYSVSREKKESFPLTVTSAQKNPTAFYLCASSTSYSGVGQETQYFGPGTRLLVL.

The rearrangement uses TRBV10-1 and TRBJ2-7; 7 bases map to TRBD2. Germline loops: CDR1 WNHNN, CDR2 SYGVQD (reference sequence). The CDR3 loop spans 14 amino acids. V was clipped by 5 bases and J by 0 bases; unmatched bases: 4. The DNA for the CDR3 is TGCGCCAGCAGTAAGCGGGGAGCCTCCTACGAGCAGTACTTC. Translation: CASSKRGASYEQYF.

About this clone: A read error is possible here, since a much larger clone lies one base away. J is TRBJ2-5 and V is TRBV7-2; 7 bases match TRBD2. V shed 3 bases, J shed 1 base, and the junction held 2 bases outside the gene matches. CDR3 length: 14 amino acids. Germline CDR1 and CDR2: SGHTA and FQGNSA. This CDR3 reads CASSFERGQETQYF. DNA of the CDR3: TGTGCCAGCAGCTTCGAGCGGGGCCAAGAGACCCAGTACTTC.

The rearrangement uses TRBV19 and TRBJ2-7; TRBD1 matches 10 bases. The CDR3 spans 21 residues. The germline CDR1 and CDR2 sequences are LNHDA and SQIVND (reference sequence). J lost 1 base, V lost 9 bases, and 27 bases had no gene match. The CDR3 sequence: CASKKRGGGQGTAERSYEQYF. CDR3 in DNA: TGTGCCAGCAAGAAAAGGGGTGGGGGACAGGGGACCGCGGAAAGATCCTACGAGCAGTACTTC.

The rearrangement links TRBV19 to TRBJ1-2; tentative D call: TRBD1 (6 bases). The CDR3 sequence is 15 residues long. The V gene's germline CDR1 is LNHDA and CDR2 SQIVND (reference sequence). Trimming cost V 4 bases and J 7 bases, with 19 bases left between them. The CDR3: CASSTGGQDNGGYTF. In nucleotides, the CDR3 is TGTGCCAGTAGTACGGGGGGGCAGGACAACGGTGGCTACACCTTC.